The 3 T cell receptor beta chains below were found in one sample sequenced in a study of blood T cells in healthy people across ages. Primers used in a second PCR of about 7 to 11 cycles were a sample-barcoded 5' primer and a J-beta primer mix. Using its own MiXCR run on the 5' RACE reads, TCRdb lists one record per CDR3 protein. The table records roughly 1,100,000 distinct CDR3 sequences, roughly 24% of them present only once. These same records also appear under a second study, on T cells of mothers and their children.

Source material: blood. Every receptor here comes from a girl aged 2-15 years in good health.

The V call is TRBV7-2, the J call TRBJ1-2; maybe TRBD1 (5 bases). Germline V gene sequence: CDR1 SGHTA, CDR2 FQGNSA. Trimming took 4 bases from V and 7 from J, leaving 16 bases between them. The CDR3 runs to 14 residues. The CDR3 spells CASSSTSMGRGYTF. CDR3 DNA: TGTGCCAGCAGCTCTACATCAATGGGGCGTGGCTACACCTTC.

This clonotype occurred a few times. The V gene is TRBV4-2, the J gene TRBJ2-3; possibly TRBD1 for D (5 bases). Germline-derived CDR1 and CDR2 are LGHNA and YNFKEQ. The CDR3 contains 16 residues. V shed 0 bases and J shed 2 bases, with 12 bases lying between them. The DNA for the CDR3 is TGTGCCAGCAGCCAAGATGGGGCAGCAAACACAGATACGCAGTATTTT. It yields the protein CASSQDGAANTDTQYF.

The chain's CDR3 is CASSETAGDQPQHF. For the CDR3, the DNA is TGTGCCAGTAGTGAGACCGCTGGGGATCAGCCCCAGCATTTT. The V call is TRBV19, the J call TRBJ1-5; D not certain. CDR3 length equals 14 residues. Deletions cut 5 bases from V and 5 bases from J, with 13 bases between. Germline-derived CDR1 and CDR2 are LNHDA and SQIVND (reference sequence).